At least ten counts were recorded for the clone carrying this TCR beta chain. The data are from a study of T cells in Graves' hyperthyroidism and ophthalmopathy. The V and J ends lost 5 bases and 4 bases respectively, with 19 bases between them. The germline V gene has CDR1 SGHNT and CDR2 YENEEA. CDR3 size: 16 residues. From RNA transcripts, TCR beta CDR3 regions were amplified. TCR CDR3 underwent first-round RT-PCR with the HTBI primer set. TCRdb reanalysed the multiplex PCR reads using MiXCR and keeps one entry per CDR3 protein. The sample has a few hundred thousand distinct CDR3 sequences; about 15% are singletons.

This rearrangement joins TRBV11-3 to TRBJ2-3; the D gene is possibly TRBD2 (6 bases). The source is a woman aged 18-29 years with Graves' hyperthyroidism that later progressed to Graves' ophthalmopathy. The sample comprised blood. CDR3 residues: CASSLGRGIVPDTQYF. CDR3 in DNA: TGTGCCAGCAGCCTGGGTCGGGGGATAGTGCCAGATACGCAGTATTTT.